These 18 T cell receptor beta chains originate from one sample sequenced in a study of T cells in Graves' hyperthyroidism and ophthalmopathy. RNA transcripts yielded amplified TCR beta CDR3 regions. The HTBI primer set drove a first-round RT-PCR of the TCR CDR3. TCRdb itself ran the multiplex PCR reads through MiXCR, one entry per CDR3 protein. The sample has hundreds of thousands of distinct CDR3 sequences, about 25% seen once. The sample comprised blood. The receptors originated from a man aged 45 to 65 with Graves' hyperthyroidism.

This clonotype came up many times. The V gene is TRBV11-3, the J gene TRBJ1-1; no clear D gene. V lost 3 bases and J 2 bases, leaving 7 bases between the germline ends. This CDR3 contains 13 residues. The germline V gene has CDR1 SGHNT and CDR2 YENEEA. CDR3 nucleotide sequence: TGTGCCAGCAGCTTCGCAGCCAACACTGAAGCTTTCTTT. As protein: CASSFAANTEAFF. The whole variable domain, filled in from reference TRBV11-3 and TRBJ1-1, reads EAGVVQSPRYKIIEKKQPVAFWCNPISGHNTLYWYLQNLGQGPELLIRYENEEAVDDSQLPKDRFSAERLKGVDSTLKIQPAELGDSAVYLCASSFAANTEAFFGQGTRLTVV.

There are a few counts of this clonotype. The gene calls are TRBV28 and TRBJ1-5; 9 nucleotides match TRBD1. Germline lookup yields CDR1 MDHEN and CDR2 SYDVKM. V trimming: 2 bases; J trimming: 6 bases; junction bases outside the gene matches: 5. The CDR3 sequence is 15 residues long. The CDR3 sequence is CASSLRTGVGQPQHF. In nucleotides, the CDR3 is TGTGCCAGCAGTTTAAGGACAGGGGTGGGTCAGCCCCAGCATTTT.

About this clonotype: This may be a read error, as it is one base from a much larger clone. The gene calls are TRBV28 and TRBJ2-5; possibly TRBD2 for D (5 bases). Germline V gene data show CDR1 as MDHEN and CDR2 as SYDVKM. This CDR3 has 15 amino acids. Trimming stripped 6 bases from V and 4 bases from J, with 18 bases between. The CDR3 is CASRPERIPGETQYF. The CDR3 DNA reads TGTGCCAGCAGGCCTGAGCGGATCCCCGGAGAGACCCAGTACTTC.

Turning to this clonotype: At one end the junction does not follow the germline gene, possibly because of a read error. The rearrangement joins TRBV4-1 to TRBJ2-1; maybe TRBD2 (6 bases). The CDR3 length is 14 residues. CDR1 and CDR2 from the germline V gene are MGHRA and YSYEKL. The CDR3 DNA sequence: TGCGCCAGCAGCCAGGTAGGGAGGACGGATGATCAGTTCTTC. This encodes CASSQVGRTDDQFF.

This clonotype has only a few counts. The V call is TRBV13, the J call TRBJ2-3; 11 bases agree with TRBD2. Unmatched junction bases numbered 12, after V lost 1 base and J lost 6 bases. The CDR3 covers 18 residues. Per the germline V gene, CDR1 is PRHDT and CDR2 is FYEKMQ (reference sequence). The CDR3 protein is CASSLVRLAGRSMDTQYF. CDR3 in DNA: TGTGCCAGCAGCTTAGTCAGACTAGCGGGACGATCCATGGATACGCAGTATTTT.

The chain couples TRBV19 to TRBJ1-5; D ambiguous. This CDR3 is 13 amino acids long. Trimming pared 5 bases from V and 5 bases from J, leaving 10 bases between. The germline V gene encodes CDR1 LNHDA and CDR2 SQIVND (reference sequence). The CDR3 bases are TGTGCCAGTAGTTGGGGAATGGATCAGCCCCAGCATTTT. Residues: CASSWGMDQPQHF.

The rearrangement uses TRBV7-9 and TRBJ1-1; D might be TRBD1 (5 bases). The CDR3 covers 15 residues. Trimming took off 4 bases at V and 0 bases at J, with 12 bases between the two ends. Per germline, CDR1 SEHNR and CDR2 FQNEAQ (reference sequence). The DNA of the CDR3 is TGTGCCAGCAGCTCACGACAGATTATGAACACTGAAGCTTTCTTT. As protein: CASSSRQIMNTEAFF.

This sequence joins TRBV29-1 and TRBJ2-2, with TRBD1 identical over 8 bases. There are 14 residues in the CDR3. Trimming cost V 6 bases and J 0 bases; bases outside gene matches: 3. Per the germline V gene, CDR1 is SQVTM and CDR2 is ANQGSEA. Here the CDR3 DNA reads TGCAGCGTCCAGGACAGGGCGAACACCGGGGAGCTGTTTTTT. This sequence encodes CSVQDRANTGELFF.

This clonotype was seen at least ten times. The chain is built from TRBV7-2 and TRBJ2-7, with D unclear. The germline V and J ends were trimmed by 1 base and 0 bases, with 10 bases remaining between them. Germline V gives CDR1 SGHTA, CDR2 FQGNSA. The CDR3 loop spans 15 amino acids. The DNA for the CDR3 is TGTGCCAGCAGCTTAGGTCGGCGGAGCTCCTACGAGCAGTACTTC. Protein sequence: CASSLGRRSSYEQYF.

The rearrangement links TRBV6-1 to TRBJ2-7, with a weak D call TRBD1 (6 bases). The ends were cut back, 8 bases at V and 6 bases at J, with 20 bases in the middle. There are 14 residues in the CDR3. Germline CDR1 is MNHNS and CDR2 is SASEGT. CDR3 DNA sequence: TGTGCCAGCTGTCAAGGAAGCAGGGGTGCCGAGCAGTACTTC. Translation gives CASCQGSRGAEQYF.

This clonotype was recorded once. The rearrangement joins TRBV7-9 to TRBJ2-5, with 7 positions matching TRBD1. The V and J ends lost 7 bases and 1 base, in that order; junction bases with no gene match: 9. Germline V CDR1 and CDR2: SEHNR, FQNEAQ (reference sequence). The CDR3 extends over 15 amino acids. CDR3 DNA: TGTGCCAGCAAGTCGGGACAGACCCGCCAAGAGACCCAGTACTTC. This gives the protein CASKSGQTRQETQYF.

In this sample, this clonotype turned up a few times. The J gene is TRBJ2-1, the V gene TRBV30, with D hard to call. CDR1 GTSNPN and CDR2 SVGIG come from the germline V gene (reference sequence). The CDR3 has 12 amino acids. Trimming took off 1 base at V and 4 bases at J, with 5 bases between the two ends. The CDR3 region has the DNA TGTGCCTGGAGTGGGGATTACAATGAGCAGTTCTTC. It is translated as CAWSGDYNEQFF.

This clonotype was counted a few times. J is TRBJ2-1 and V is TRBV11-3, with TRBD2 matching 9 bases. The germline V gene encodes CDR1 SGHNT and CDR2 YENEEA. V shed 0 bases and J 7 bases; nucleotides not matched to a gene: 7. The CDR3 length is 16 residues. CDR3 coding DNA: TGTGCCAGCAGCTTAGAGGGCGGGAGGGCGTTTAATGAGCAGTTCTTC. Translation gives CASSLEGGRAFNEQFF.

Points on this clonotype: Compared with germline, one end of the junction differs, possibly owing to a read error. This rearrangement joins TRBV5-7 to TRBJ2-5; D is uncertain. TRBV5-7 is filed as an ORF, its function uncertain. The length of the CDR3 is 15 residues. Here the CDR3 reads CASSLGGSRQETRYF. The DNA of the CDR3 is TGTGCCAGCAGCCTAGGTGGCTCGCGCCAAGAGACCCGGTACTTC.

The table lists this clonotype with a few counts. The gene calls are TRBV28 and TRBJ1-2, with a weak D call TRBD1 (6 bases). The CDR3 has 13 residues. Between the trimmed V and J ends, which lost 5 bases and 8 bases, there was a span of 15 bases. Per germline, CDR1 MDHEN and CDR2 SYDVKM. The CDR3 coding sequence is TGTGCCAGCAGTCTCTCCGGGACACCCGGCTACACCTTC. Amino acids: CASSLSGTPGYTF.

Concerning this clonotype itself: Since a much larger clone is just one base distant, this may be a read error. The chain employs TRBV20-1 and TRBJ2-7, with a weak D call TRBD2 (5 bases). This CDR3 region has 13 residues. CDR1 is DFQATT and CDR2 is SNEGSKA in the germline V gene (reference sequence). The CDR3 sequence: CSATSGSRYERYF. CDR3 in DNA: TGCAGTGCTACAAGTGGGAGCAGATACGAGCGGTACTTC.

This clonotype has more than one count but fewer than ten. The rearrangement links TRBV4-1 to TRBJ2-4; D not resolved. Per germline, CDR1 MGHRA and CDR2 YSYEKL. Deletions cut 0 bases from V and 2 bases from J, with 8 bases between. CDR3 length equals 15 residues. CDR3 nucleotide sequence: TGCGCCAGCAGCCAAGAGCCCCTTCCCAAAAACATTCAGTACTTC. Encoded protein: CASSQEPLPKNIQYF.

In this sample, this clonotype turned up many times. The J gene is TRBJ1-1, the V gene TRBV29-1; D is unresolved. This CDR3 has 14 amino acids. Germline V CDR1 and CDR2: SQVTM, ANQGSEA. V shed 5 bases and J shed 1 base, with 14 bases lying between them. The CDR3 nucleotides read TGCAGCGTTCAAGTCTTGGCAGCGAACACTGAAGCTTTCTTT. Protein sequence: CSVQVLAANTEAFF. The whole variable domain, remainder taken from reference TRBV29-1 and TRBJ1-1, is SAVISQKPSRDICQRGTSLTIQCQVDSQVTMMFWYRQQPGQSLTLIATANQGSEATYESGFVIDKFPISRPNLTFSTLTVSNMSPEDSSIYLCSVQVLAANTEAFFGQGTRLTVV.